These 28 T cell receptor beta chains share one sample of origin, sequenced in a study of cytomegalovirus exposure and HLA in healthy donors (dated by TCRdb to the late 2010s). Library method: the immunoSEQ multiplex PCR assay. In TCRdb, the immuneACCESS table is reduced to in-frame sequences with V and J assigned. These tables do not hold every clone; where another copy was compared, an unresolved V gene accounts for under half, and the others remain unexplained. The sample records some 140,000 clones, roughly nine tenths of which are singletons. The ten largest clones take up 2.5% to 3.5% of the sample. Source material: PBMCs. The receptors here all came from a man between 18 and 35 years old in good health and CMV-seronegative.

The V and J genes are TRBV6-4 and TRBJ2-5; the match to TRBD2 covers 11 bases. In germline, CDR1 is MRHNA, CDR2 SNTAGT. V lost 4 bases and J lost 0; bases outside the gene matches: 1. This CDR3 region has 15 residues. Here the CDR3 DNA reads TGTGCCAGCAGTGTGACTAGCGGGGACCAAGAGACCCAGTACTTC. Its protein is CASSVTSGDQETQYF.

Only one count was recorded for this clone. The CDR3 DNA reads TGTGCCAGCAGCGTAGCCCCTGGGCAGGGATATGGCTACACCTTC. Its translation is CASSVAPGQGYGYTF. The chain joins TRBV9 to TRBJ1-2; D might be TRBD1 (5 bases). V lost 0 bases and J lost 5, with 14 bases in between. Germline V lookup: CDR1 SGDLS, CDR2 YYNGEE. CDR3 length: 15 residues.

The chain has TRBV6-1 and TRBJ1-5; D remains unclear. The germline V gene encodes CDR1 MNHNS and CDR2 SASEGT. The CDR3 length is 21 residues. Trimming removed 0 bases at V and 1 base at J, with 25 bases between. The CDR3 DNA is TGTGCCAGCAGTGAAGCAGGTTGGGTGTGGAGGGAGGAGTTAAGCAATCAGCCCCAGCATTTT. This translates into CASSEAGWVWREELSNQPQHF.

J is TRBJ2-7 and V is TRBV13; D is perhaps TRBD1 (5 bases). CDR1 is PRHDT, CDR2 FYEKMQ, per germline (reference sequence). This CDR3 region has 11 residues. V was cut by 6 bases and J by 6 bases, with 9 bases left in between. The CDR3 region has the DNA TGTGCCAGCAGTGGGGCCAGCGAGCAGTACTTC. Translation: CASSGASEQYF.

This chain uses TRBV7-9 with TRBJ2-7, with 7 bases aligning to TRBD1. With V trimmed by 2 bases and J by 6 bases, 7 bases remained unmatched. Germline CDR1 and CDR2: SEHNR and FQNEAQ (reference sequence). This CDR3 is built from 14 residues. The CDR3 DNA follows: TGTGCCAGCAGCTTATTGTCGACAGGGCTCGAGCAGTACTTC. Translation: CASSLLSTGLEQYF.

V gene TRBV29-1 combines with J gene TRBJ1-2; D uncertain. The CDR3 loop spans 16 amino acids. V lost 4 bases to trimming and J lost 7 bases, with 25 bases between them. Per germline, CDR1 SQVTM and CDR2 ANQGSEA. The CDR3 region has the DNA TGCAGCGTTGTTCTCGGGCAGCGGGAATCCTTCGGTGGCTACACCTTC. It encodes CSVVLGQRESFGGYTF.

The V gene is TRBV7-2, the J gene TRBJ2-7; TRBD1 agrees at 9 bases. The CDR3 extends over 15 amino acids. With 4 bases clipped from V and 1 base from J, the junction kept 5 bases outside the gene matches. From germline, CDR1 is SGHTA and CDR2 FQGNSA. The chain's CDR3 is CASSSGQGLSYEQYF. CDR3 DNA: TGTGCCAGCAGCTCGGGACAGGGACTATCCTACGAGCAGTACTTC.

CDR3 DNA sequence: TGTGCCAGTAGTATATGGAGTCGACAGGCTAATGAAAAACTGTTTTTT. Its protein product is CASSIWSRQANEKLFF. V and J are TRBV19 and TRBJ1-4; tentative D call: TRBD1 (6 bases). Germline V gene sequence: CDR1 LNHDA, CDR2 SQIVND (reference sequence). Trimming cost V 2 bases and J 3 bases, with 13 bases left between them. This CDR3 is built from 16 residues.

This rearrangement joins TRBV23-1 to TRBJ2-7; possible D gene TRBD1, 5 bases. TRBV23-1 is marked as an open reading frame, function uncertain. This CDR3 is built from 15 residues. Trimming removed 8 bases from V and 6 bases from J, with 23 bases in between. CDR3 DNA sequence: TGCGCCAGCCCCTCAGTGGGCAGGGCCCCCGCCGAGCAGTACTTC. Amino acids: CASPSVGRAPAEQYF.

The chain couples TRBV11-2 to TRBJ1-1; D remains unclear. Trimming shortened V by 1 base and J by 2 bases, and 8 bases separated the two germline ends. Germline lookup yields CDR1 SGHAT and CDR2 FQNNGV. This CDR3 spans 14 amino acids. As DNA, the CDR3 is TGTGCCAGCAGCTTAGTTTCCAGAAACACTGAAGCTTTCTTT. Its translation: CASSLVSRNTEAFF.

The chain recombines TRBV18 with TRBJ2-7; D is perhaps TRBD2 (5 bases). This CDR3 is 12 amino acids long. Germline lookup yields CDR1 KGHSH and CDR2 LQKENI. V lost 4 bases and J 4 bases, leaving 8 bases between the germline ends. The CDR3 here is CASSREGYEQYF. Here the CDR3 DNA reads TGTGCCAGCTCACGCGAGGGTTACGAGCAGTACTTC.

The V gene is TRBV13, the J gene TRBJ2-7; the D gene is possibly TRBD1 (6 bases). CDR3 length equals 14 residues. The germline V and J ends were trimmed by 3 bases and 1 base, with 10 bases remaining between them. Germline CDR1 and CDR2: PRHDT and FYEKMQ (reference sequence). CDR3 in amino acids: CASSFADRSYEQYF. The CDR3 DNA reads TGTGCCAGCAGCTTTGCTGACAGGTCCTACGAGCAGTACTTC.

This chain links TRBV2 with TRBJ2-1; 8 nucleotides match TRBD2. This CDR3 contains 13 residues. Trimming cost V 8 bases and J 9 bases; bases outside gene matches: 9. CDR1 is SNHLY, CDR2 FYNNEI, per germline. CDR3 residues: CASVREGDGEQFF. CDR3 DNA: TGTGCCAGCGTACGGGAGGGTGATGGTGAGCAGTTCTTC.

The chain couples TRBV18 to TRBJ2-2, with D possibly TRBD1 on 7 matching bases. V was cut by 3 bases and J by 3 bases, with 11 bases left in between. From germline, CDR1 is KGHSH and CDR2 LQKENI. This CDR3 has 15 amino acids. The DNA for the CDR3 is TGTGCCAGCTCACCGGCGGGACAGTACACCGGGGAGCTGTTTTTT. This codes for CASSPAGQYTGELFF. Variable domain in full (rest from reference TRBV18 and TRBJ2-2): NAGVMQNPRHLVRRRGQEARLRCSPMKGHSHVYWYRQLPEEGLKFMVYLQKENIIDESGMPKERFSAEFPKEGPSILRIQQVVRGDSAAYFCASSPAGQYTGELFFGEGSRLTVL.

The chain couples TRBV6-4 to TRBJ2-3; possible D gene TRBD2, 6 bases. Germline V gene lookup returns CDR1 MRHNA and CDR2 SNTAGT. V was clipped by 6 bases and J by 9 bases, with 16 bases between them. The CDR3 covers 13 residues. The DNA of the CDR3 is TGTGCCAGCAGAGGGGACTCCTTGGGGACGCAGTATTTT. Amino acid sequence: CASRGDSLGTQYF.

This chain links TRBV14 with TRBJ2-5; unclear D gene. The CDR3 is 13 amino acids. In germline, CDR1 is SGHDN, CDR2 FVKESK. Trimming stripped 0 bases from V and 5 bases from J, with 7 bases between. CDR3 DNA sequence: TGTGCCAGCAGCCAAGAAGGAGAGGAGACCCAGTACTTC. This encodes CASSQEGEETQYF.

This clone came up once. V gene TRBV5-5 combines with J gene TRBJ1-1, with D perhaps matching TRBD1 (6 bases). This CDR3 spans 14 amino acids. Germline V CDR1 and CDR2: SGHKS, YYEKEE (reference sequence). V was shortened by 3 bases and J by 4 bases, with 13 bases between the two germline ends. CDR3 in DNA: TGTGCCAGCAGCTACAGGGCTCTGGGCACTGAAGCTTTCTTT. Residues: CASSYRALGTEAFF. Combining the CDR3 with reference TRBV5-5 and TRBJ1-1 gives the whole variable domain DAGVTQSPTHLIKTRGQQVTLRCSPISGHKSVSWYQQVLGQGPQFIFQYYEKEERGRGNFPDRFSARQFPNYSSELNVNALLLGDSALYLCASSYRALGTEAFFGQGTRLTVV.

The chain combines TRBV19 with TRBJ2-2; D call uncertain. The CDR3 consists of 12 residues. Germline CDR1 reads LNHDA; CDR2 reads SQIVND (reference sequence). Trimming pared 10 bases from V and 8 bases from J, leaving 14 bases between. The CDR3 reads CATKEASGELFF. CDR3 coding DNA: TGTGCCACCAAAGAGGCTTCTGGGGAGCTGTTTTTT. The entire variable domain, with the rest obtained from reference TRBV19 and TRBJ2-2, is as follows: DGGITQSPKYLFRKEGQNVTLSCEQNLNHDAMYWYRQDPGQGLRLIYYSQIVNDFQKGDIAEGYSVSREKKESFPLTVTSAQKNPTAFYLCATKEASGELFFGEGSRLTVL.

CDR3 sequence: CASSYSGNEQFF. The CDR3 coding sequence is TGTGCCAGCAGTTACTCCGGTAATGAGCAGTTCTTC. The rearrangement uses TRBV6-5 and TRBJ2-1; unclear D gene. V gave up 0 bases and J gave up 7 bases, with 4 bases separating them. This CDR3 comprises 12 residues. Per the germline V gene, CDR1 is MNHEY and CDR2 is SVGAGI.

CDR3 coding DNA: TGTGCCAGCAGCACCCGGGGGACTGGGGCCAACGTCCTGACTTTC. This translates into CASSTRGTGANVLTF. V usage is TRBV7-6 and J usage is TRBJ2-6; D is perhaps TRBD2 (6 bases). Trimming removed 5 bases from V and 2 bases from J, with 10 bases in between. CDR3 length equals 15 residues. Germline-derived CDR1 and CDR2 are SGHVS and FNYEAQ.

This chain links TRBV6-5 with TRBJ1-5, with D possibly being TRBD1 (6 bases). The CDR3 is 13 residues long. The germline V gene encodes CDR1 MNHEY and CDR2 SVGAGI. Deletions cut 5 bases from V and 9 bases from J, with 14 bases between. The CDR3 bases are TGTGCCAGCAGTCAGGACAGTGATTTGCCCCAGCATTTT. Its translation: CASSQDSDLPQHF.

This clone was seen more than once but under ten times. V gene TRBV5-1 combines with J gene TRBJ2-3, with 9 bases aligning to TRBD1. V shed 2 bases and J 2 bases; nucleotides not matched to a gene: 3. Germline V gives CDR1 SGHRS, CDR2 YFSETQ. This CDR3 is built from 15 residues. The CDR3 DNA sequence: TGCGCCAGCAGCTTCGGACAGGGGTTCACAGATACGCAGTATTTT. This codes for CASSFGQGFTDTQYF.

This chain uses TRBV2 with TRBJ1-3, with D maybe TRBD1 (5 bases). Per germline, CDR1 SNHLY and CDR2 FYNNEI. V dropped 8 bases and J dropped 2 bases, with 16 bases sitting between them. The CDR3 covers 15 residues. The CDR3 bases are TGTGCCAGCGGCGGCAGGGCGGCTGCTGGAAACACCATATATTTT. Its protein is CASGGRAAAGNTIYF.

The chain carries TRBV6-1 and TRBJ2-1; D unresolved. With 6 bases removed from V and 7 bases from J, the gap between germline ends came to 13 bases. Germline V lookup: CDR1 MNHNS, CDR2 SASEGT. This CDR3 comprises 13 residues. The CDR3 reads CASSPYPGNEQFF. In DNA, the CDR3 is TGTGCCAGCAGCCCCTACCCAGGTAATGAGCAGTTCTTC.

V and J are TRBV27 and TRBJ2-7; the D gene is possibly TRBD1 (5 bases). The germline V gene encodes CDR1 MNHEY and CDR2 SMNVEV (reference sequence). The CDR3 runs to 13 residues. V lost 3 bases, J lost 2 bases, and 8 bases lay in between. DNA for the CDR3: TGTGCCAGCAGTTTGATAGGGGCCTACGAGCAGTACTTC. This translates into CASSLIGAYEQYF.

V and J are TRBV30 and TRBJ1-1, with D possibly being TRBD1 (6 bases). This CDR3 is built from 15 residues. The V end lost 7 bases, the J end lost 0 bases, and 18 bases lay between the germline ends. Germline V gene data show CDR1 as GTSNPN and CDR2 as SVGIG (reference sequence). The CDR3 nucleotides are TGTGCCTTAAGCGGGCCGGGGGGCCTGAACACTGAAGCTTTCTTT. Its protein is CALSGPGGLNTEAFF.

This sequence joins TRBV7-6 and TRBJ2-7, with 11 nucleotides matching TRBD2. The CDR3 consists of 14 residues. Germline V gives CDR1 SGHVS, CDR2 FNYEAQ. The V and J ends lost 5 bases and 2 bases, in that order; junction bases with no gene match: 2. The CDR3 nucleotides are TGTGCCAGCAGCGGGACTAGCGGTGCCTACGAGCAGTACTTC. Translated, it gives CASSGTSGAYEQYF.

The chain carries TRBV15 and TRBJ1-5; tentatively, D is TRBD1 (6 bases). V was clipped by 0 bases and J by 0 bases, with 9 bases between them. Per the germline V gene, CDR1 is LNHNV and CDR2 is YYDKDF (reference sequence). CDR3 size: 16 residues. The CDR3 DNA is TGTGCCACCAGCAGAGATAGGGGGTTTAGCAATCAGCCCCAGCATTTT. Amino acid sequence: CATSRDRGFSNQPQHF.